What follows are 15 T cell receptor beta chains derived from one specimen sequenced in a study of CD8 T cells in Susac syndrome. Reverse transcription used about 0.45 to 1 ug RNA and random hexamers. TCRdb itself ran the immunoSEQ multiplex PCR reads through MiXCR, one entry per CDR3 protein. Here the sample spans about 140,000 distinct CDR3 sequences, 94% being singletons. Sequencing was carried out using CD8+ T cells from PBMCs. The receptors were gathered from a human donor in good health.

Only a few counts were recorded for this clonotype. The chain couples TRBV5-4 to TRBJ2-3; no definite D call. Germline CDR1 is SGHNT and CDR2 is YYREEE (reference sequence). Trimming shortened V by 4 bases and J by 3 bases, and 12 bases separated the two germline ends. CDR3 length: 14 residues. The CDR3 protein is CASSPGQTTDTQYF. CDR3 bases: TGTGCCAGCAGCCCCGGGCAGACAACAGATACGCAGTATTTT.

This clonotype was seen just once. The chain combines TRBV6-1 with TRBJ1-1; the D gene is possibly TRBD1 (5 bases). The germline gives CDR1 MNHNS, CDR2 SASEGT. This CDR3 region has 12 residues. The V end lost 6 bases, the J end lost 3 bases, and 8 bases lay between the germline ends. The CDR3 DNA is TGTGCCAGCAGGACAGAGGACACTGAAGCTTTCTTT. Amino acid sequence: CASRTEDTEAFF.

The chain is built from TRBV27 and TRBJ1-2; the match to TRBD1 covers 10 bases. V lost 7 bases, J lost 3 bases, and 5 bases stayed unmatched. The CDR3 sequence is 14 residues long. In germline, CDR1 is MNHEY, CDR2 SMNVEV (reference sequence). The CDR3 is CASTLTGGHYGYTF. The CDR3 coding sequence is TGTGCCAGCACACTGACAGGGGGCCACTATGGCTACACCTTC.

This clonotype is a singleton in its sample. The chain has TRBV3-1 and TRBJ2-1, with 7 bases that match TRBD1. Germline CDR1 LGHDT, CDR2 YNNKEL (reference sequence). The CDR3 totals 14 residues. V lost 4 bases, J lost 4 bases, and 4 bases stayed unmatched. In DNA form, the CDR3 reads TGTGCCAGCAGCCGGGACAGACGATACAATGAGCAGTTCTTC. Translating it yields CASSRDRRYNEQFF.

The chain links TRBV29-1 to TRBJ1-1; perhaps TRBD1 as D (6 bases). Germline V gene sequence: CDR1 SQVTM, CDR2 ANQGSEA. The CDR3 has 13 residues. Trimming removed 7 bases at V and 7 bases at J, with 19 bases between. Written as DNA, the CDR3 is TGCAGCGCCGTTGGGGGCGGCAAGGATGAAGCTTTCTTT. It yields the protein CSAVGGGKDEAFF.

The V and J genes are TRBV4-2 and TRBJ2-5; D possibly corresponds to TRBD2 (6 bases). Germline CDR1 LGHNA, CDR2 YNFKEQ. V was shortened by 0 bases and J by 5 bases, with 16 bases between the two germline ends. The length of the CDR3 is 16 residues. The CDR3 DNA follows: TGTGCCAGCAGCCAAGAAAGCCCCGGGAGAGTGGAGACCCAGTACTTC. Its protein is CASSQESPGRVETQYF.

The gene calls are TRBV20-1 and TRBJ2-1, with D perhaps matching TRBD2 (5 bases). The CDR3 covers 16 residues. Per germline, CDR1 DFQATT and CDR2 SNEGSKA (reference sequence). Deletions cut 0 bases from V and 7 bases from J, with 19 bases between. The CDR3 DNA follows: TGCAGTGCTAGAGACGAGGCCCCCCGGGGTGGGAATGAGCAGTTCTTC. As protein: CSARDEAPRGGNEQFF.

The chain employs TRBV2 and TRBJ2-7; D might be TRBD1 (5 bases). The length of the CDR3 is 14 residues. The germline V gene encodes CDR1 SNHLY and CDR2 FYNNEI. Trimming took 3 bases from V and 6 from J, leaving 15 bases between them. CDR3 loop: CASSDAGTGTEQYF. The CDR3 DNA reads as TGTGCCAGCAGTGACGCCGGTACAGGAACCGAGCAGTACTTC.

This chain links TRBV27 with TRBJ2-7, with D unresolved. The CDR3 spans 14 residues. Germline CDR1 reads MNHEY; CDR2 reads SMNVEV (reference sequence). V lost 3 bases and J 3 bases, leaving 12 bases between the germline ends. The CDR3 sequence: CASSFLPSNYEQYF. CDR3 sequence (DNA): TGTGCCAGCAGTTTTCTGCCGTCGAACTACGAGCAGTACTTC.

The rearrangement links TRBV24-1 to TRBJ2-3; TRBD2 might be the D (5 bases). The V and J ends lost 0 bases and 4 bases respectively, with 13 bases between them. The CDR3 runs 16 residues. The germline V gene encodes CDR1 KGHDR and CDR2 SFDVKD. The CDR3 sequence: CATSDLGIHGADTQYF. DNA for the CDR3: TGTGCCACCAGTGATTTGGGGATTCACGGGGCAGATACGCAGTATTTT.

The genes are TRBV9 and TRBJ2-7, with a possible D match to TRBD1 (6 bases). The CDR3 covers 13 residues. With 4 bases removed from V and 3 bases from J, the gap between germline ends came to 11 bases. The germline V gene encodes CDR1 SGDLS and CDR2 YYNGEE. The CDR3 sequence: CASSRGQFYEQYF. The CDR3 coding sequence is TGTGCCAGCAGCCGAGGACAGTTCTACGAGCAGTACTTC.

V gene TRBV29-1 combines with J gene TRBJ2-4; 7 nucleotides agree with TRBD1. The V gene end was trimmed by 2 bases and the J gene end by 8 bases; junction bases not matched to a gene: 9. CDR3 size: 14 residues. Germline V CDR1 and CDR2: SQVTM, ANQGSEA. The CDR3 DNA follows: TGCAGCGTTGAACTGACAGGGATCGCGGACATTCAGTACTTC. Translation: CSVELTGIADIQYF.

The chain combines TRBV30 with TRBJ2-7, with 10 bases matching TRBD1. V lost 7 bases to trimming and J lost 4 bases; unmatched junction nucleotides: 4. From germline, CDR1 is GTSNPN and CDR2 SVGIG (reference sequence). CDR3 length: 12 amino acids. The CDR3 bases are TGTGCCTCGGACAGGGGGGGGTACGAGCAGTACTTC. This encodes CASDRGGYEQYF.

The chain employs TRBV4-2 and TRBJ2-7; D remains unclear. This CDR3 contains 13 residues. Germline values: CDR1 LGHNA, CDR2 YNFKEQ. Trimming cost V 1 base and J 6 bases, with 10 bases left between them. The CDR3 loop is CASSQVLGSEQYF. DNA for the CDR3: TGTGCCAGCAGCCAAGTTTTGGGGTCCGAGCAGTACTTC.

The chain links TRBV7-9 to TRBJ2-3; D may be TRBD1 (5 bases). The CDR3 runs 15 residues. Germline V gives CDR1 SEHNR, CDR2 FQNEAQ (reference sequence). V gave up 6 bases and J gave up 1 base, with 14 bases separating them. The CDR3 spells CASSWMGRGTDTQYF. The CDR3, as DNA: TGTGCCAGCAGTTGGATGGGCAGGGGCACAGATACGCAGTATTTT.